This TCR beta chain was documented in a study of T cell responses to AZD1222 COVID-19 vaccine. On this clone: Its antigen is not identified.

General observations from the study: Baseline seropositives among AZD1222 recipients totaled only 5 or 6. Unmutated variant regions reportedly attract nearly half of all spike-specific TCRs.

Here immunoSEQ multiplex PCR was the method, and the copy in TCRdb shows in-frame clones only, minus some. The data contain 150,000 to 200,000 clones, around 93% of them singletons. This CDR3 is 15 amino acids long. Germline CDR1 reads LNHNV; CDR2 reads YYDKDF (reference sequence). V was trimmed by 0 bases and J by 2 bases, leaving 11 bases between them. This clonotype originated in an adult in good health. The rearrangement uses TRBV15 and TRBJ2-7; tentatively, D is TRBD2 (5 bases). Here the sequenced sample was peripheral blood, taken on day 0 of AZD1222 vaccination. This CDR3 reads CATSRELTRTYEQYF. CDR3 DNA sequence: TGTGCCACCAGCAGAGAATTAACTAGAACCTACGAGCAGTACTTC. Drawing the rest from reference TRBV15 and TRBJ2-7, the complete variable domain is DAMVIQNPRYQVTQFGKPVTLSCSQTLNHNVMYWYQQKSSQAPKLLFHYYDKDFNNEADTPDNFQSRRPNTSFCFLDIRSPGLGDTAMYLCATSRELTRTYEQYFGPGTRLTVT.